This TCR beta chain was recovered during a study of blood T cells in healthy people across ages. Study-wide background: Per two T cells, about one barcoded beta molecule was captured through template switching. Study-wide results and limits: Among long-lived donors, naive CD4+ cells were more numerous and diversity higher than in aged donors.

Next came a second PCR, run for about 7 to 12 cycles, which used a sample-barcoded 5' primer along with a J-beta primer mix. The study obtained at least 2.5 million CDR3-containing paired-end reads from every sample. Using its own MiXCR run on the 5' RACE reads, TCRdb lists one record per CDR3 protein. This sample has about 680,000 distinct CDR3 sequences, with around 45% found just once. Only a few counts were recorded for this clonotype. Its antigen is unknown. Each donor gave 9.5 to 10 milliliters of peripheral blood. Trimming removed 4 bases from V and 3 bases from J, with 14 bases in between. This CDR3 spans 14 amino acids. Germline V gene data show CDR1 as SQVTM and CDR2 as ANQGSEA.

The receptor was derived from a woman aged 60 to 75 in good health. The sample was blood. The chain recombines TRBV29-1 with TRBJ2-3; D is perhaps TRBD2 (6 bases). This CDR3 reads CSVVGPGETDTQYF. DNA for the CDR3: TGCAGCGTTGTCGGGCCGGGAGAAACAGATACGCAGTATTTT.